This T cell receptor (beta chain) was sequenced for a study of blood T cell repertoires in COVID-19 (dated by TCRdb to the early 2020s). For the wider study: Collaborator samples came from the United States, Italy and Spain and covered acute and convalescent phases of COVID-19. The repertoires were released in a freely available public database meant as a resource for research on the immune response to SARS-CoV-2. The samples were drawn from the first 160 participants of the ongoing ImmuneRACE study and from roughly 1,300 subjects provided by 6 global collaborators. Subjects who had been exposed to COVID-19, were actively infected with it, or had recovered from it provided the deeply sampled blood TCRbeta repertoires that made up the dataset. The material from the prospective study consisted of cDNA or gDNA derived from T cells, B-cell-depleted T cells, or PBMCs. HLA class I and class II types, where available, came from metadata supplied by the sample provider rather than from assay-based typing. Nearly every sample came with metadata listing a de-identified subject ID, COVID-19 status, age in years and sex.

Study-level results and caveats: How much clinical and demographic metadata was included differed by source and by participant, and the metadata was provided uncurated.

The immunoSEQ Assay, a bias-controlled multiplex PCR, was used to amplify TCRbeta CDR3 regions from genomic DNA. In the source study's methods: Within the assay, amplification of reference gene primers was used to estimate how many nucleated cells each sample contained. To quantify the absolute abundance of each unique TCRbeta CDR3 rearrangement, sequence reads were collapsed and filtered. Productive Simpson clonality was computed per sample as the square root of Simpson's diversity index over productive rearrangements. Imported from immuneACCESS, the table was reduced by TCRdb to in-frame sequences with V and J called. These copies leave out some clones; in studies compared against another copy, an unresolved V gene accounts for under half, and the cause of the remainder is not known. V, J and clone size are taken as reported in that table, and D and trimming were inferred from the DNA itself. The sample includes 300,000 to 350,000 clones, with over 70% observed a single time. Just under 6.5% of the sample is taken by the ten largest.

CDR1 and CDR2 were assigned from the germline V gene (reference sequence) as LGHDT and YNNKEL. The V end gives up 4 bases and the J end 11 bases, leaving 18 bases in the junction not matched to a gene. There are 16 amino acids in the CDR3, from cysteine to phenylalanine inclusive. Only CDR3 DNA is held: 48 bases, read in frame from base 1. As for this clone: Its antigen remains unidentified. No per-base quality is available; no much larger clone lies one base away.

One collaborating source in Seattle enrolled patients while the patients were actively infected and followed the patients over time throughout the course of disease. Whole blood was collected in K2EDTA tubes by collaborating institutions according to the institutions' own protocols. For TCRbeta analysis, collaborator samples were shipped as frozen whole blood, as isolated PBMCs, or as DNA extracted from either sample type. The chain joins TRBV3-1 (or the pseudogene TRBV3-2) to TRBJ1-2, with TRBD1 matching 8 junction bases. This clonotype originated in a woman in her forties or fifties with COVID-19, enrolled during active disease. The sequencing sample was made of peripheral blood. The DNA reads TGTGCCAGCAGCCGCCAATCCGGACAGGGTCTCGTAAGGTACACCTTC. Its coded protein is CASSRQSGQGLVRYTF.